This TCR beta chain was obtained from a study of OX40 agonist ivuxolimab in advanced cancers. Study information: Patients received intravenous ivuxolimab every 2 weeks at 0.01 to 10 mg/kg.

In germline, CDR1 is MNHEY, CDR2 SMNVEV (reference sequence). The trim removed 5 bases at V and 10 bases at J, leaving 11 bases unmatched. The CDR3 is made up of 15 amino acids. Generated by immunoSEQ multiplex PCR, the TCRdb table keeps only in-frame clones and is missing some. The sample comprises tens of thousands of clones, less than 90% of which are singletons, and nearly 7% rests with the top ten. Autoimmune disease history or systemic immunosuppression led to patient exclusion. The source is an adult with an advanced solid tumor such as melanoma, head and neck, liver or kidney cancer. The rearrangement links TRBV27 to TRBJ1-6, with 7 bases identical to TRBD1. The sequences come from CD4+ or CD8+ T cells sorted from blood, collected in a trial of the OX40 agonist ivuxolimab. The CDR3 nucleotides read TGTGCCAGCAGTCCCAGGGGGGGGACCAACTCACCCCTCCACTTT. Encoded protein: CASSPRGGTNSPLHF.